The 15 T cell receptor beta chains below all came from one sample that was sequenced in a study of blood T cell repertoires in COVID-19. Assay used: immunoSEQ multiplex PCR; TCRdb lists only in-frame clones, some missing. The table includes about 79,000 clones, approximately 90% detected once. Sequencing was done on a sample of peripheral blood. The receptors derive from a man in his 70s with active or convalescent COVID-19.

The chain couples TRBV21-1 to TRBJ2-1; TRBD2, the D gene given by the table, was not confirmed from the DNA. TRBV21-1 is shown as a pseudogene. This CDR3 contains 14 residues. CDR3 sequence: CANNSYITYNEQFF. For the CDR3, the DNA is TGTGCCAACAATAGCTACATCACCTACAATGAGCAGTTCTTC.

J is TRBJ2-5 and V is TRBV7-2; D perhaps matches TRBD1 (5 bases). This CDR3 region has 14 residues. Trimming shortened V by 1 base and J by 4 bases, and 10 bases separated the two germline ends. Germline CDR1 SGHTA, CDR2 FQGNSA. The CDR3 DNA follows: TGTGCCAGCAGCTTAGGGGGCTTTAGAGAGACCCAGTACTTC. As protein: CASSLGGFRETQYF.

The rearrangement joins TRBV6-5 to TRBJ1-4; tentative D call: TRBD1 (5 bases). Trimming cost V 4 bases and J 7 bases, with 16 bases left between them. The CDR3 sequence is 15 residues long. CDR1 MNHEY and CDR2 SVGAGI come from the germline V gene. CDR3 sequence: CASSSLAGGSEKLFF. The CDR3 DNA reads TGTGCCAGCAGTTCTTTGGCCGGGGGGAGTGAAAAACTGTTTTTT.

The count of this clone is one. This chain connects TRBV7-2 to TRBJ2-4; D gene ambiguous. V gave up 2 bases and J gave up 0 bases, with 5 bases separating them. Germline values: CDR1 SGHTA, CDR2 FQGNSA. This CDR3 has 14 residues. The CDR3 loop is CASSLSLAKNIQYF. The CDR3 DNA reads as TGTGCCAGCAGCTTATCTCTAGCCAAAAACATTCAGTACTTC.

The chain joins TRBV19 to TRBJ1-2; TRBD1 aligns across 8 bases. This CDR3 has 12 amino acids. The V segment lost 9 bases and the J segment 6 bases; nucleotides outside the gene matches: 6. Germline V gene data show CDR1 as LNHDA and CDR2 as SQIVND (reference sequence). The CDR3 DNA sequence: TGTGCCAGCGGACAGGGTTTTAATGGCTACACCTTC. Protein sequence: CASGQGFNGYTF. Using reference TRBV19 and TRBJ1-2 for the parts outside the CDR3, the full variable domain is DGGITQSPKYLFRKEGQNVTLSCEQNLNHDAMYWYRQDPGQGLRLIYYSQIVNDFQKGDIAEGYSVSREKKESFPLTVTSAQKNPTAFYLCASGQGFNGYTFGSGTRLTVV.

The V gene is TRBV5-1, the J gene TRBJ2-1; a possible D gene is TRBD2 (6 bases). Germline V gives CDR1 SGHRS, CDR2 YFSETQ. Trimming took off 0 bases at V and 7 bases at J, with 14 bases between the two ends. The CDR3 is made up of 15 amino acids. Written as DNA, the CDR3 is TGCGCCAGCAGCTTGGCGGGAGTTGGGCCAAATGAGCAGTTCTTC. It specifies CASSLAGVGPNEQFF.

This chain connects TRBV28 to TRBJ1-2; 7 nucleotides line up with TRBD1. Trimming at V came to 5 bases and at J to 8 bases, leaving 17 bases not matched to a gene. Germline CDR1 and CDR2: MDHEN and SYDVKM. This CDR3 comprises 16 residues. CDR3 nucleotides: TGTGCCAGCAGTCCCCCCCCAGGGACAGCCCTAGACGGCTACACCTTC. It specifies CASSPPPGTALDGYTF.

The chain links TRBV2 to TRBJ1-2, with TRBD1 as a possible D gene (6 bases). Trimming cost V 2 bases and J 4 bases, with 14 bases left between them. Germline lookup yields CDR1 SNHLY and CDR2 FYNNEI. The CDR3 is made up of 15 amino acids. CDR3 bases: TGTGCCAGCAGTGAATCGCCAGGGGCGACCTATGGCTACACCTTC. Translating gives CASSESPGATYGYTF.

V usage is TRBV7-8 and J usage is TRBJ2-3, with D maybe TRBD2 (6 bases). Germline CDR1 and CDR2: SGHVS and FQNEAQ. Trimming left V 2 bases short and J 8 bases short, with 14 bases between. This CDR3 contains 14 residues. CDR3 residues: CASSLQAAEGTQYF. The CDR3, as DNA: TGTGCCAGCAGCTTACAAGCGGCGGAGGGTACGCAGTATTTT.

The gene calls are TRBV30 and TRBJ1-1, with D unclear. Per germline, CDR1 GTSNPN and CDR2 SVGIG (reference sequence). V dropped 0 bases and J dropped 4 bases, with 15 bases sitting between them. This CDR3 has 15 residues. In DNA form, the CDR3 reads TGTGCCTGGAGTGTACCAACAGCTCTTAGCACTGAAGCTTTCTTT. Translation gives CAWSVPTALSTEAFF.

The gene calls are TRBV6-2 or TRBV6-3 and TRBJ2-1, with a weak D call TRBD1 (5 bases). CDR1 is MNHEY, CDR2 SVGEGT, per germline. Trimming shortened V by 0 bases and J by 8 bases, and 14 bases separated the two germline ends. The CDR3 is made up of 15 amino acids. Written as DNA, the CDR3 is TGTGCCAGCAGTTACTCTAGGGGCTGGGGCCATGAGCAGTTCTTC. Protein product: CASSYSRGWGHEQFF.

The V gene is TRBV27, the J gene TRBJ1-3; TRBD1 matches 12 bases. J was trimmed by 8 bases and V by 3 bases; bases with no gene match: 5. This CDR3 has 15 residues. CDR1 is MNHEY, CDR2 SMNVEV, per germline (reference sequence). The CDR3 DNA is TGTGCCAGCAGTTTGAAGGGACAGGGGGCTTACACCATATATTTT. This sequence encodes CASSLKGQGAYTIYF.

The chain carries TRBV6-6 and TRBJ2-7; possible D gene TRBD2, 6 bases. This CDR3 contains 15 residues. Trimming stripped 10 bases from V and 3 bases from J, with 22 bases between. From germline, CDR1 is MNHNY and CDR2 SVGAGI (reference sequence). DNA of the CDR3: TGTGCCACTTTAGCGGTGGAGCCGGGGCTCTACGAGCAGTACTTC. It codes for CATLAVEPGLYEQYF.

The chain carries TRBV9 and TRBJ1-2, with 8 bases aligning to TRBD1. Germline values: CDR1 SGDLS, CDR2 YYNGEE. J was trimmed by 6 bases and V by 4 bases; bases with no gene match: 11. The CDR3 is made up of 15 amino acids. DNA for the CDR3: TGTGCCAGCAGCCCGACGACAGGGGATGTGCATGGCTACACCTTC. Translating it yields CASSPTTGDVHGYTF. Filled out from reference TRBV9 and TRBJ1-2, the complete variable domain reads DSGVTQTPKHLITATGQRVTLRCSPRSGDLSVYWYQQSLDQGLQFLIQYYNGEERAKGNILERFSAQQFPDLHSELNLSSLELGDSALYFCASSPTTGDVHGYTFGSGTRLTVV.

In the case of this clone: Sequence at one end of the junction differs from germline and may be a read error. This CDR3 reads CAWGVGGIPTDTQYF. The DNA for the CDR3 is TGTGCCTGGGGTGTGGGCGGGATTCCCACAGATACGCAGTATTTT. The V gene is TRBV30, the J gene TRBJ2-3; weak D call: TRBD2 (6 bases). The germline V gene encodes CDR1 GTSNPN and CDR2 SVGIG (reference sequence). The CDR3 loop spans 15 amino acids.